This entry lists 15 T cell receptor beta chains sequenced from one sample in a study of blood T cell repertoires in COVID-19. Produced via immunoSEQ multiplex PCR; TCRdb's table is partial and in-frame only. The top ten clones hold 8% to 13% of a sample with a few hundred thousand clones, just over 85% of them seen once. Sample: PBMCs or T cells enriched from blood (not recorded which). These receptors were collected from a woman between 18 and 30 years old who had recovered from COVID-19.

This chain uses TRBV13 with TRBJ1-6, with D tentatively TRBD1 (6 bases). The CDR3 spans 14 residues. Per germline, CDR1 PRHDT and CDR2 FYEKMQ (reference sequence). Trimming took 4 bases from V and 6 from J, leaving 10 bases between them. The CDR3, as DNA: TGTGCCAGCAGCTACAACAGGGTTAATTCACCCCTCCACTTT. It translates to CASSYNRVNSPLHF.

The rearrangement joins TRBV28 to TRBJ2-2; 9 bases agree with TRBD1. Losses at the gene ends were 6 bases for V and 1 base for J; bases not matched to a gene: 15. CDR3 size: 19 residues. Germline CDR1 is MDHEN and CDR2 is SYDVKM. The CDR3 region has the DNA TGTGCCAGCAGCCAACGCTCCGGGACAGGGACATTGAACACCGGGGAGCTGTTTTTT. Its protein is CASSQRSGTGTLNTGELFF.

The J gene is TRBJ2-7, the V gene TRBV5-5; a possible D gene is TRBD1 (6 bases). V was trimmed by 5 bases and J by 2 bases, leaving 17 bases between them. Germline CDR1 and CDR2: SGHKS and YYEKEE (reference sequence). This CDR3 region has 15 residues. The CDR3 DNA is TGTGCCAGCAGGCAAGGGACATCAATTACCTACGAGCAGTACTTC. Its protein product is CASRQGTSITYEQYF.

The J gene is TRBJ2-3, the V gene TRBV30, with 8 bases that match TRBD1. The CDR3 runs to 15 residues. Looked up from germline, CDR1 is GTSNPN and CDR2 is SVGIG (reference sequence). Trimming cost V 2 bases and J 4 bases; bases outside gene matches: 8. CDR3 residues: CAWSTGQVFSDTQYF. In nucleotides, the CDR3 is TGTGCCTGGAGTACGGGACAGGTCTTCTCAGATACGCAGTATTTT.

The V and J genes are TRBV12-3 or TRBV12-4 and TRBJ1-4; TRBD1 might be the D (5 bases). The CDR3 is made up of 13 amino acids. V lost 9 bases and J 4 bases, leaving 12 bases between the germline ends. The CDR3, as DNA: TGTGCCAGTCTCGGAGGGGTTAATGAAAAACTGTTTTTT. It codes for CASLGGVNEKLFF.

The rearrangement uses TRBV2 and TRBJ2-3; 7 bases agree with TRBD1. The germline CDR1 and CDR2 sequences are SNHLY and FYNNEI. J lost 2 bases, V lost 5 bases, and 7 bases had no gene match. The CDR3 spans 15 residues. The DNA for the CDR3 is TGTGCCAGCAGTTACCGGGACAGCAACACAGATACGCAGTATTTT. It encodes CASSYRDSNTDTQYF.

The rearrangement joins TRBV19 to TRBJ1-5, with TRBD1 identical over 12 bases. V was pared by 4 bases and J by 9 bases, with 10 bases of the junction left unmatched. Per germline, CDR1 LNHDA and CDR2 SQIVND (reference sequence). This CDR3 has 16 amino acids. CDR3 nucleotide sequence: TGTGCCAGTAGTACCGGGACAGGGGGCTCTCAGGGGCCCCAGCATTTT. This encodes CASSTGTGGSQGPQHF.

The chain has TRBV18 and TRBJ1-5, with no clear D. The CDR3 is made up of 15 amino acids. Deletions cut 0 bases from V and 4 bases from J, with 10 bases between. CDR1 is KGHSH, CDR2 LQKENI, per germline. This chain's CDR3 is CASSPPNSGNQPQHF. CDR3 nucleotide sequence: TGTGCCAGCTCACCACCAAATAGCGGTAATCAGCCCCAGCATTTT.

The CDR3 region is CASSIDGGGFQETQYF. The DNA for the CDR3 is TGTGCCAGTAGTATAGACGGGGGTGGATTCCAAGAGACCCAGTACTTC. The chain recombines TRBV19 with TRBJ2-5, with D possibly TRBD2 on 6 matching bases. Trimming removed 0 bases at V and 1 base at J, with 12 bases between. The germline V gene encodes CDR1 LNHDA and CDR2 SQIVND (reference sequence). The CDR3 is 16 residues long.

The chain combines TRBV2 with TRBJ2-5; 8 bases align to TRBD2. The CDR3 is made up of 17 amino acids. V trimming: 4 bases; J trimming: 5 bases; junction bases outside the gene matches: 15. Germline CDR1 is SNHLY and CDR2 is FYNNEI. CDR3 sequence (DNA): TGTGCCAGCAGTGGAAGCGGGGGCGCTTTGGGGGCGGAGACCCAGTACTTC. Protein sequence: CASSGSGGALGAETQYF.

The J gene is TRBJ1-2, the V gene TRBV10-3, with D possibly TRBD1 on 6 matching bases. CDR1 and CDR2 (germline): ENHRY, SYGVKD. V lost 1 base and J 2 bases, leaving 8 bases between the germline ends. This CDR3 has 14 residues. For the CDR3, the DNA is TGTGCCATCAGTGAGTGGGGGACAAACTATGGCTACACCTTC. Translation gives CAISEWGTNYGYTF.

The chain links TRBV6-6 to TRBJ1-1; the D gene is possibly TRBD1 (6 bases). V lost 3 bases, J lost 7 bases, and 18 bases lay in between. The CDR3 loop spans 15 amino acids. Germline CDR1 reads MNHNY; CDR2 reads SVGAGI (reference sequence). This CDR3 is CASSYKAGDHFEAFF. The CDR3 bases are TGTGCCAGCAGTTATAAGGCAGGGGACCATTTTGAAGCTTTCTTT.

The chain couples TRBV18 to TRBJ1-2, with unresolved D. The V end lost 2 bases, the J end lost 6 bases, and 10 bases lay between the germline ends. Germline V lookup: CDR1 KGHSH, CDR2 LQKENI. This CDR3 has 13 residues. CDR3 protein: CASSPSPADGYTF. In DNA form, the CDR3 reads TGTGCCAGCTCACCATCTCCGGCGGATGGCTACACCTTC.

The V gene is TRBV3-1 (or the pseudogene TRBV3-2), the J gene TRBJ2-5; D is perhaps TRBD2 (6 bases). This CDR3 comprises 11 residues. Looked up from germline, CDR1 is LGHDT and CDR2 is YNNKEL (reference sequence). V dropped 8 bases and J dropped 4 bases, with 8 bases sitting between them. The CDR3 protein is CASAGLETQYF. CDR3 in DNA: TGTGCCAGCGCGGGGCTAGAGACCCAGTACTTC.

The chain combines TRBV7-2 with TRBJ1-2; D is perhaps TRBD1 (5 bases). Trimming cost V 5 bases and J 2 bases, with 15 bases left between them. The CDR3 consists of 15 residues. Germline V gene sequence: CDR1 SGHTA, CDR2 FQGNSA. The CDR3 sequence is CASSTQGGTNYGYTF. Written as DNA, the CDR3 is TGTGCCAGCAGCACGCAGGGAGGCACCAACTATGGCTACACCTTC. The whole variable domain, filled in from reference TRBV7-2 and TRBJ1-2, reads GAGVSQSPSNKVTEKGKDVELRCDPISGHTALYWYRQSLGQGLEFLIYFQGNSAPDKSGLPSDRFSAERTGGSVSTLTIQRTQQEDSAVYLCASSTQGGTNYGYTFGSGTRLTVV.